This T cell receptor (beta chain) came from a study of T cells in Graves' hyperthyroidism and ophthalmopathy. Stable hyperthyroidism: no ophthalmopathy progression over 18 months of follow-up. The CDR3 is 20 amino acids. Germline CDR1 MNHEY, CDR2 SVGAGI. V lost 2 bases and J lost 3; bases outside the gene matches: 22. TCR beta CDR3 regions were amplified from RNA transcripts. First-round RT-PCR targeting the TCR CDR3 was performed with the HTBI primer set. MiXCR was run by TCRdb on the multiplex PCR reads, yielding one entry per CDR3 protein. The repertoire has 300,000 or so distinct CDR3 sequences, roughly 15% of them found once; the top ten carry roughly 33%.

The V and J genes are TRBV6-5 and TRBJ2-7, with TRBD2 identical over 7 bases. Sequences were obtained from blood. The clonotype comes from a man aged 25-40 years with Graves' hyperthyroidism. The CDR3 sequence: CASSYPEGGGQAKEVYEQYF. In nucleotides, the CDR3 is TGTGCCAGCAGTTACCCGGAGGGCGGGGGTCAGGCGAAAGAGGTCTACGAGCAGTACTTC.